What follows describes a single T cell receptor (beta chain). Its antigen remains undetermined. No quality values exist for individual bases; no much larger clone is one base distant. The sample comes from a study of cytomegalovirus exposure and HLA in healthy donors (dated by TCRdb to about 2017). In the study overall: An earlier analysis of approximately 640 of the donors reported 276 Gb of sequence data and some 100 million unique TCR beta sequences from about 180 million T cells. To decide whether each TCR beta V gene segment behaved as functional or pseudogenic, an earlier analysis of nearly 600 of the donors relied on high-throughput TCR beta sequencing. Among the roughly 400 genotyped donors, under 90% belonged to the genetic ancestry cluster associated with self-reported Caucasian donors. About 280 gigabases of sequencing data and around 88 million unique TCR sequences made up an early release that covered approximately 620 HLA-typed donors. Every discovery cohort repertoire had been produced on one sequencing platform. Along with the approximately 700-subject first cohort, a separate validation cohort of over a hundred different subjects was used. A later genetic analysis took genome-wide SNP genotypes for about three fifths of the roughly 670 donors and used that subset as a discovery cohort. The number of donors typed differed by locus, with roughly 629-640 for A, B, C, DRB1 and DQB1, 522 for DQA1, 600 to 610 for DPA1, and around 430 for DPB1. High-throughput TCR immunosequencing, statistical association of individual TCRs with disease status, and machine learning were combined to predict cytomegalovirus infection status. Among a few hundred genotyped donors of the cohort, an average of roughly 240,000 unique TCR beta nucleotide sequences were sequenced per donor, around 20% of them non-productive. In the later analysis, no new phenotypic data were used to find candidate immune exposures; instead, reliance was placed on TCR beta sequences and their occurrence across donors. The T cell repertoires of around 670 subjects were profiled by immunosequencing and related to cytomegalovirus serostatus. The study aimed to test whether cataloging public T cell receptors could reveal signatures of past pathogen exposure. A later analysis re-analyzed previously published TCR beta repertoires from approximately 700 donors and added high-resolution HLA genotyping to study TCR occurrence patterns. Both class I and class II loci were covered by HLA typing, at four-digit resolution. Roughly 5 DR-DQ haplotypes were handled as single units for association and clustering, since linkage in the cohort was strong. Donor age, sex, ethnicity and CMV serostatus were compiled alongside the repertoire data.

The cohort comprised several hundred healthy bone marrow donors. All cohort members were sampled while nominally healthy, although unrecorded immune exposures were likely present. The donor was CMV seropositive and was included in the group of 300 or so seropositive cohort members. Every donor gave a peripheral blood sample, and the peripheral blood mononuclear cells from that sample were used for TCR beta sequencing. The Qiagen DNeasy Blood Extraction Kit was used to extract genomic DNA from the blood cell samples. Library creation used the immunoSEQ multiplex PCR assay. For the multiplex PCR, a mixture combining 60 forward primers for TCR Vbeta segments and 13 reverse primers for TCR Jbeta segments was used. The CDR3 region of rearranged TCR beta genes was amplified from genomic DNA by a multiplex PCR assay. Amplified TCR beta libraries were sequenced as 87-base-pair reads on the Illumina HiSeq System. The authors' pipeline ran thus. A later analysis counted 75 million to 100 million unique TCR beta chains across the approximately 700 repertoires, and approximately 11 million of these chains were shared by at least two donors. A nearest-neighbor algorithm error-corrected the raw reads and collapsed the reads into unique sequences, merging closely related sequences to remove PCR and sequencing errors. V, D and J gene segments were assigned by aligning CDR3 sequences to IMGT reference sequences. For a sequence to be retained, a match of at least six nucleotides was required to both a V gene segment and a J gene segment. Rearrangements were called productive when the CDR3 lacked stop codons and stayed in frame with V and J; all others were non-productive. Following IMGT convention, CDR3 was defined as the stretch from the second conserved V-encoded cysteine to the conserved J-encoded phenylalanine. Sequences without an unambiguous match to a single V gene segment were excluded from the earlier analysis of 450 to 650 of the donors. In an earlier analysis of around 590 of the donors, a V segment was called functional when productive rearrangements were above 56.7%, and segregating when the standard deviation between donors exceeded 5%. To diagnose cytomegalovirus status from the catalog of TCR beta chain sequences, a statistical classification framework was built. V and J gene assignment, in a later analysis, came from comparing TCR nucleotide sequences with IMGT/GENE-DB human TR gene sequences. Using the TCRdist pipeline, a later analysis assigned CDR3 sequences along with most-parsimonious VDJ recombination scenarios. In a later analysis, every TCR beta chain was defined by the combination of its CDR3 amino acid sequence and its V-gene family, and reads without a unique V-gene family were dropped. As a way to deal with suspected cross-contamination and a sequencing artifact, a later analysis dropped 592 nucleotide sequences that were highly shared and had low generation probability. For each public chain, a later analysis derived a clonal expansion index from normalized ranks of inferred template counts within each repertoire. Generation probabilities in a later analysis came from a VDJ recombination model fitted to out-of-frame rearrangements, and those results were checked against IGoR. In a later analysis, hypergeometric tests were used to score TCR-TCR, TCR-HLA and TCR-CMV co-occurrence, with a repertoire-size bias correction applied to TCR pairs. A later analysis estimated false discovery rates by permuting HLA or CMV assignments 20 times. In a later analysis, co-occurring TCRs were grouped using DBSCAN, with TCRdist sequence similarity added in when clustering inside HLA-allele-positive subsets. Repertoires with fewer than 30,000 or more than 120,000 public chains were left out of co-occurrence clustering, as were four to six repertoires with anomalous nucleotide sharing. TCRdb mirrors the immuneACCESS table, restricted to in-frame sequences. Some clones are absent from its copies; in checked studies, under half trace to an unresolved V gene, and the reason for the others is unknown. V and J calls and clone size are given by that table; D and trimming were obtained from the DNA. Here the sample has tens of thousands of clones; around 80% occur a single time. Roughly 25% of the sample comes from the top ten.

Overall results and qualifications from the work: Compared with the 666-donor mean, donors in an Asian-associated ancestry cluster had fewer N-insertions in productive TCRs, according to a later genetic analysis. The study gave a list of over 150 TCR beta chains associated with cytomegalovirus. A later analysis found that HLA-associated TCR beta chains were more clonally expanded and had lower generation probabilities than equally common non-associated chains. In a later analysis, several top co-occurrence clusters were reported to appear linked to parvovirus B19, influenza, CMV and Epstein-Barr virus. A later analysis associated around 16,000 TCR beta sequences with specific HLA alleles at a false discovery rate of 0.05. A further reported finding was that TCR beta sequences accurately predicted the HLA-A and HLA-B alleles for most subjects in the first cohort. HLA typing was unavailable for some donors at each locus, so association tests used only the typed subset. Three of the identified cytomegalovirus-associated TCR beta chains were confirmed in vitro to be specific for cytomegalovirus antigens. For the cohort, immune exposure information was limited to CMV serostatus. Correlated functional status among segregating V segments might be attributable to linkage disequilibrium, but an unknown experimental factor could not be ruled out. A group of highly shared sequence variants was considered likely to be a technical artifact of the sequencing pipeline. When HLA alleles, especially DR and DQ, strongly co-occurred, attributing TCR associations to individual alleles was difficult. According to the authors, the approach could potentially be generalized to other disease states and immunological phenotypes. An earlier analysis of some 560 of the donors showed that most TCR beta V segments appeared in productive rearrangements either about 90% or about 30% of the time, which broadly matched IMGT annotations. In a later analysis, TCR association rates were found to vary across HLA loci, with the most associated TCRs seen for DRB1 alleles and the fewest for HLA-C alleles. Most CMV-associated TCR beta chains appeared to be HLA-restricted in a later analysis, and the HLA associations seemed to be driven largely by CMV exposure. The presence/absence analyses assumed that sequencing depth was roughly uniform across donors, and that assumption may not be true. Most TCR sequences were observed very rarely across donors, whereas some public TCRs were present in many individuals. The earlier analysis of 450 to 700 of the donors excluded some 15 rarely observed V segments, including chromosome 9 orphons, because counts were too low. Cytomegalovirus status was reported to be diagnosed by the classifier with high specificity and sensitivity in both the original and validation cohorts. The cohort was sequenced for TCR beta chains only, and without alpha or paired-chain data the features that could be detected were limited. In a later genetic analysis, a missense DCLRE1C variant was associated with V-gene and J-gene trimming of TCR beta chains, and the association was replicated in an independent cohort.

This TCR was sampled from a woman aged 35 to 49 in good health and CMV-seropositive. The sample was PBMCs.

The CDR3 protein: CASSFLAGAYNEQFF. The sequence in DNA is TGTGCCAGCAGCTTCCTAGCGGGGGCCTACAATGAGCAGTTCTTC. The chain links TRBV7-3 with TRBJ2-1; 10 bases in the middle match TRBD2. Clipping removes 3 bases from V and 2 bases from J, with 1 as the unmatched junction base count. CDR1 and CDR2 were assigned from the germline V gene as SGHTA and FQGTGA. The CDR3 runs 15 amino acids, cysteine and phenylalanine included. Of the read, only the CDR3 DNA is kept; its 45 bases are in frame from base 1.